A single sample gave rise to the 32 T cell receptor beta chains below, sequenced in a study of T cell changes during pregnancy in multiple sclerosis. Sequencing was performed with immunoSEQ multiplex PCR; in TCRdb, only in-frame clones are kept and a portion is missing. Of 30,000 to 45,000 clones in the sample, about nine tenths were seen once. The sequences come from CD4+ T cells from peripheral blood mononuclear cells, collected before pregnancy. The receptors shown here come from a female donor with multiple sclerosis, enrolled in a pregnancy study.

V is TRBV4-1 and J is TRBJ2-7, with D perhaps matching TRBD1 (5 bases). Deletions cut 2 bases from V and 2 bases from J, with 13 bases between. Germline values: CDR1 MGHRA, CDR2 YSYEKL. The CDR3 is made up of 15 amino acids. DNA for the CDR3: TGCGCCAGCAGCCAAATCCCGACAGTGCCCTACGAGCAGTACTTC. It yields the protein CASSQIPTVPYEQYF.

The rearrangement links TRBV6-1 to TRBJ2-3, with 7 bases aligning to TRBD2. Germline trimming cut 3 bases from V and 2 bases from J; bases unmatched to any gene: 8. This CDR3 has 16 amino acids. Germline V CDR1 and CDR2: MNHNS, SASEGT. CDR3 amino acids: CASSDPSSGITDTQYF. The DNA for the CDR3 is TGTGCCAGCAGTGATCCGTCTAGCGGTATCACAGATACGCAGTATTTT.

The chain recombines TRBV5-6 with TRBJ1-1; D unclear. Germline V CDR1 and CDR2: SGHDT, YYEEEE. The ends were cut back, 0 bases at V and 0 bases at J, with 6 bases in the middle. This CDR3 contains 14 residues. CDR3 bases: TGTGCCAGCAGCTTGGACAGAATGAACACTGAAGCTTTCTTT. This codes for CASSLDRMNTEAFF. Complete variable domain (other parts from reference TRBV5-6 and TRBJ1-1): DAGVTQSPTHLIKTRGQQVTLRCSPKSGHDTVSWYQQALGQGPQFIFQYYEEEERQRGNFPDRFSGHQFPNYSSELNVNALLLGDSALYLCASSLDRMNTEAFFGQGTRLTVV.

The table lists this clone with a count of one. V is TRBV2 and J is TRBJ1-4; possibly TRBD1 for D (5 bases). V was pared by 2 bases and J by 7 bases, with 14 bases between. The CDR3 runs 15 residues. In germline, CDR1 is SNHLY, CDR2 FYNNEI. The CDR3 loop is CASSENPGGGEKLFF. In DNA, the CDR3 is TGTGCCAGCAGTGAAAACCCGGGGGGGGGTGAAAAACTGTTTTTT. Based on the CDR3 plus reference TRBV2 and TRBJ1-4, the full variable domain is EPEVTQTPSHQVTQMGQEVILRCVPISNHLYFYWYRQILGQKVEFLVSFYNNEISEKSEIFDDQFSVERPDGSNFTLKIRSTKLEDSAMYFCASSENPGGGEKLFFGSGTQLSVL.

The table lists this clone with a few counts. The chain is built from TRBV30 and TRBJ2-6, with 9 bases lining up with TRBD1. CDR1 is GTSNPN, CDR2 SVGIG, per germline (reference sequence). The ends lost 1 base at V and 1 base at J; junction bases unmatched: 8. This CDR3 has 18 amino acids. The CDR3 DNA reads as TGTGCCTGGAGTGCCCTGGACAGGGGAGGATCTGGGGCCAACGTCCTGACTTTC. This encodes CAWSALDRGGSGANVLTF.

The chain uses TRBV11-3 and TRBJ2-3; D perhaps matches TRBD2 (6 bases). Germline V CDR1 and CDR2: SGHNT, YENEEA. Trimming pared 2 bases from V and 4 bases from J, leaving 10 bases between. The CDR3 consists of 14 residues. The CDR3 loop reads CASSLTGVADTQYF. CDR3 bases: TGTGCCAGCAGCTTAACGGGGGTGGCAGATACGCAGTATTTT.

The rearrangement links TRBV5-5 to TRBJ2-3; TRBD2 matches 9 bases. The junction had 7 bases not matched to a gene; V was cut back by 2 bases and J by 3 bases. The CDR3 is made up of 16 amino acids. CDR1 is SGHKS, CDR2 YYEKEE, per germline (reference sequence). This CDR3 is CASSLKGLAGTDTQYF. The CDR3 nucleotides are TGTGCCAGCAGCTTAAAGGGACTAGCAGGTACAGATACGCAGTATTTT.

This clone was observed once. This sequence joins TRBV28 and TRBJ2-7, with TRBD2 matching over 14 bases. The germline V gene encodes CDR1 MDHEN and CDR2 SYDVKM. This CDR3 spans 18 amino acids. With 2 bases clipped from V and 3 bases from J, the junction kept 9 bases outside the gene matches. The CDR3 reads CASSLPPGLAGVVYEQYF. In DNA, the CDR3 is TGTGCCAGCAGTTTACCCCCGGGACTAGCGGGAGTGGTCTACGAGCAGTACTTC.

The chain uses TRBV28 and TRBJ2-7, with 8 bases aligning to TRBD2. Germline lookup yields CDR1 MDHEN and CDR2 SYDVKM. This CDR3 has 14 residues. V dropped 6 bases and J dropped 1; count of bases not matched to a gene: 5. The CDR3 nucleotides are TGTGCCAGCAGCTCCGGGAGGGGGTCCTACGAGCAGTACTTC. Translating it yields CASSSGRGSYEQYF.

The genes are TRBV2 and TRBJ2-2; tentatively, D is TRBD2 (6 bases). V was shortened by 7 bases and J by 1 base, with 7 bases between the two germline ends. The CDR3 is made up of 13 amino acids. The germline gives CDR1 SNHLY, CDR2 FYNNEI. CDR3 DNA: TGTGCCAGCAAGGAGGGGAACACCGGGGAGCTGTTTTTT. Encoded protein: CASKEGNTGELFF. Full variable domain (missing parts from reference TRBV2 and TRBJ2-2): EPEVTQTPSHQVTQMGQEVILRCVPISNHLYFYWYRQILGQKVEFLVSFYNNEISEKSEIFDDQFSVERPDGSNFTLKIRSTKLEDSAMYFCASKEGNTGELFFGEGSRLTVL.

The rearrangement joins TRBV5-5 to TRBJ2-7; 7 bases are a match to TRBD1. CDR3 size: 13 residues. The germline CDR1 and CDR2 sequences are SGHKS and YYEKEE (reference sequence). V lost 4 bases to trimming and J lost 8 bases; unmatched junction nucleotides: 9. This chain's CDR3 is CASSADRVGKQYF. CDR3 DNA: TGTGCCAGCAGCGCCGACAGGGTTGGAAAGCAGTACTTC.

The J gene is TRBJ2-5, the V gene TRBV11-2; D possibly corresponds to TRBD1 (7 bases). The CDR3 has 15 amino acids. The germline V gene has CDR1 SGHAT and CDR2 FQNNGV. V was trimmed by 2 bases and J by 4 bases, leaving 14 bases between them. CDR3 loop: CASSLRRGRGETQYF. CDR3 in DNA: TGTGCCAGCAGCTTACGGAGGGGGCGCGGAGAGACCCAGTACTTC.

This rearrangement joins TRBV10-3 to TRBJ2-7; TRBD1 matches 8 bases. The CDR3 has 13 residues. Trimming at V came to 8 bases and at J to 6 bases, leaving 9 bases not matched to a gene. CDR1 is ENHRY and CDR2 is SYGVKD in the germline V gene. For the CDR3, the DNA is TGTGCCATCGGGAAGACAGGGGTCGGCGAGCAGTACTTC. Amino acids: CAIGKTGVGEQYF.

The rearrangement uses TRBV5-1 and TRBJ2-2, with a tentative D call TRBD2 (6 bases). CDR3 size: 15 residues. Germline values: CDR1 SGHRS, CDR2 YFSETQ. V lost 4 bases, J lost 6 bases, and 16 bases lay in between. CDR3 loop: CASSATSFIAGELFF. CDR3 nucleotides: TGCGCCAGCAGCGCGACTAGTTTTATCGCCGGGGAGCTGTTTTTT.

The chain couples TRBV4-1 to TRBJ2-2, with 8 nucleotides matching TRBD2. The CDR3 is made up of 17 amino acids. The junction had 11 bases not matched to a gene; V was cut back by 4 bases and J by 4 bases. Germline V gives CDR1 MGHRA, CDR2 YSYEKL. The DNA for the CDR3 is TGCGCCAGCAGCCCCTACGGCGCGGGGGGCGGCACCGGGGAGCTGTTTTTT. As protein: CASSPYGAGGGTGELFF.

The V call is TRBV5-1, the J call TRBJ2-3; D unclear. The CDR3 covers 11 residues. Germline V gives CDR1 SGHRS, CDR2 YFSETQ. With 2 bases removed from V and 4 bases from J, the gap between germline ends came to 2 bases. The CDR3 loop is CASSFADTQYF. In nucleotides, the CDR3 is TGCGCCAGCAGCTTCGCAGATACGCAGTATTTT.

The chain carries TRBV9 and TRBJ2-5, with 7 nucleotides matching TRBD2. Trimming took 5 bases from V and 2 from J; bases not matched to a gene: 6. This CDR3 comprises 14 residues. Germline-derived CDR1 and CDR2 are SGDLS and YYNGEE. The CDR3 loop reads CASSPTSRQETQYF. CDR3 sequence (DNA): TGTGCCAGCAGTCCGACTAGCAGACAAGAGACCCAGTACTTC.

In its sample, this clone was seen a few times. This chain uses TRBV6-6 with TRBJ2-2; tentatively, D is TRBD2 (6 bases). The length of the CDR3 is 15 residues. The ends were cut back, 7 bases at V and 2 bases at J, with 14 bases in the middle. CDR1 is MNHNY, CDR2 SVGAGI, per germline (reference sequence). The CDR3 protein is CASITGTENTGELFF. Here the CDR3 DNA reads TGTGCCAGCATAACCGGGACTGAAAACACCGGGGAGCTGTTTTTT.

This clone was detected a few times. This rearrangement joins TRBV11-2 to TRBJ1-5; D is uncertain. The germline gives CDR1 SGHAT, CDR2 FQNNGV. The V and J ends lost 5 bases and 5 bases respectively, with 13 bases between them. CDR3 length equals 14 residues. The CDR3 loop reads CASSLHGVDQPQHF. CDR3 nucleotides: TGTGCCAGCAGCCTACACGGAGTGGATCAGCCCCAGCATTTT.

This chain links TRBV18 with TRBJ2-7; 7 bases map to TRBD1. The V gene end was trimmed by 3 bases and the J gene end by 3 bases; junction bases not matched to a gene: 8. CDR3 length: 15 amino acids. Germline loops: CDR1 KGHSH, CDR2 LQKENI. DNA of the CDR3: TGTGCCAGCTCACCTACCGGACAGGTCCTCTACGAGCAGTACTTC. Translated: CASSPTGQVLYEQYF.

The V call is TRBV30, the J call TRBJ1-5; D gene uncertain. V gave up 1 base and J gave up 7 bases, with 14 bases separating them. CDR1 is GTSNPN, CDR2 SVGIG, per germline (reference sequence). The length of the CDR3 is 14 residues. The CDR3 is CAWSGRGDRQPQHF. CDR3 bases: TGTGCCTGGAGTGGTAGAGGTGATCGACAGCCCCAGCATTTT. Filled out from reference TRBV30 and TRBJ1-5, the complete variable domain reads SQTIHQWPATLVQPVGSPLSLECTVEGTSNPNLYWYRQAAGRGLQLLFYSVGIGQISSEVPQNLSASRPQDRQFILSSKKLLLSDSGFYLCAWSGRGDRQPQHFGDGTRLSIL.

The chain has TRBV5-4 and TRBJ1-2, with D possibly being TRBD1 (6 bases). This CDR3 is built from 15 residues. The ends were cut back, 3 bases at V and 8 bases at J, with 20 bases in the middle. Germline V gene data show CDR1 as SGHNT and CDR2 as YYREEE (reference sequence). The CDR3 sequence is CASSSPQGRRRGYTF. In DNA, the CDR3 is TGTGCCAGCAGCTCGCCACAGGGACGAAGAAGGGGCTACACCTTC.

Here the CDR3 reads CASSKKTGANNYGYTF. The CDR3 DNA is TGTGCCAGCAGCAAAAAGACAGGGGCCAACAACTATGGCTACACCTTC. The chain joins TRBV21-1 to TRBJ1-2; TRBD1 is the table's D call and was not checked against the DNA. TRBV21-1 is deemed a pseudogene. The CDR3 totals 16 residues.

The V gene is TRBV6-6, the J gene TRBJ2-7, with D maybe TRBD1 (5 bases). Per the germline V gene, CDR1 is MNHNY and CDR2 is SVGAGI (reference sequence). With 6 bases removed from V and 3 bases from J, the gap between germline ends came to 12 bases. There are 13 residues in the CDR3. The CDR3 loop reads CASSLPQDYEQYF. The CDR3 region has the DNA TGTGCCAGCAGCCTTCCACAGGACTACGAGCAGTACTTC.

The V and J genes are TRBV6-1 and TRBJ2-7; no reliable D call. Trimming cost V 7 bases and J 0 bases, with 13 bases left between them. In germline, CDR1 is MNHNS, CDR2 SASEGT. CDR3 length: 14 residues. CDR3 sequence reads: CASKSNPSSYEQYF. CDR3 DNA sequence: TGTGCCAGCAAATCAAACCCGAGCTCCTACGAGCAGTACTTC.

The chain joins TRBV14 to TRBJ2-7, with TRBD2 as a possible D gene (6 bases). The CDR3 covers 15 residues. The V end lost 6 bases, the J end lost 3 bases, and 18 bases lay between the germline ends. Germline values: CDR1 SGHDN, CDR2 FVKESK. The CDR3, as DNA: TGTGCCAGCAGTCCTCTGTCGGGAGTATTCTACGAGCAGTACTTC. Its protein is CASSPLSGVFYEQYF.

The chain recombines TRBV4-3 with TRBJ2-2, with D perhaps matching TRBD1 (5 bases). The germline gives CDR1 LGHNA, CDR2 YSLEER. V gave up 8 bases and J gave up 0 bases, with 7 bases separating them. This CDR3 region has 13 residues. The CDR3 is CASRQTNTGELFF. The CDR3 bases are TGCGCCAGCCGACAGACGAACACCGGGGAGCTGTTTTTT.

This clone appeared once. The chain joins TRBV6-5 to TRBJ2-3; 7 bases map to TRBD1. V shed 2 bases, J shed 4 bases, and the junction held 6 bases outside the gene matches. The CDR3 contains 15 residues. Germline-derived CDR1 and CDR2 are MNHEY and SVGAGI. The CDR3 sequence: CASSYGQGVSDTQYF. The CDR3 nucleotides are TGTGCCAGCAGTTACGGGCAGGGGGTTTCAGATACGCAGTATTTT.

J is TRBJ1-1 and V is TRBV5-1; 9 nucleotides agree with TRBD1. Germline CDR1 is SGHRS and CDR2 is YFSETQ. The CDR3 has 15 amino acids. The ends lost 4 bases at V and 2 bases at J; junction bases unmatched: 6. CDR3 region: CASSQQGAINTEAFF. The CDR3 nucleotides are TGCGCCAGCAGCCAACAGGGGGCGATTAACACTGAAGCTTTCTTT.

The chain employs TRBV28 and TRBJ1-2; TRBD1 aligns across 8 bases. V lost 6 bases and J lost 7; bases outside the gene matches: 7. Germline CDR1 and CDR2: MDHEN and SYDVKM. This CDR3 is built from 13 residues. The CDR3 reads CASSAQGAGGYTF. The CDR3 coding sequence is TGTGCCAGCAGCGCGCAGGGGGCGGGTGGCTACACCTTC.

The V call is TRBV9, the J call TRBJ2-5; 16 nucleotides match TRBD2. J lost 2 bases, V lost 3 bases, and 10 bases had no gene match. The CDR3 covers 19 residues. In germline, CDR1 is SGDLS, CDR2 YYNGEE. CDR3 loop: CASSGGGTSGRAGQETQYF. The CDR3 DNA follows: TGTGCCAGCAGCGGAGGGGGGACTAGCGGGAGGGCCGGGCAAGAGACCCAGTACTTC.

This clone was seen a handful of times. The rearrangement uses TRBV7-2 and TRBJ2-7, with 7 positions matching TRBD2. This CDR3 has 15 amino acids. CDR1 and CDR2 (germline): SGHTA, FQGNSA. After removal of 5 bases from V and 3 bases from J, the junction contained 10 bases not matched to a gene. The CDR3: CASSRSGTPLYEQYF. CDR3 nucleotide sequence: TGTGCCAGCAGCCGCAGCGGGACTCCCCTCTACGAGCAGTACTTC.